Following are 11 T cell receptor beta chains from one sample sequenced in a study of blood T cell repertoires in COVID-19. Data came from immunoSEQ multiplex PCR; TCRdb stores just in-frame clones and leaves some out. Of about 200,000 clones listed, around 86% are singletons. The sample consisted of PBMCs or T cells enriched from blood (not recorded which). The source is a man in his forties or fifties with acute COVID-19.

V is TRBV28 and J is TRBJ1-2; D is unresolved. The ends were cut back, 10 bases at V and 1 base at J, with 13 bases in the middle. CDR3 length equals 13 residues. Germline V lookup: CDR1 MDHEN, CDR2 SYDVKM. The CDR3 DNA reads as TGTGCCACCTCGTCGCGGGGTAACTATGGCTACACCTTC. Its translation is CATSSRGNYGYTF.

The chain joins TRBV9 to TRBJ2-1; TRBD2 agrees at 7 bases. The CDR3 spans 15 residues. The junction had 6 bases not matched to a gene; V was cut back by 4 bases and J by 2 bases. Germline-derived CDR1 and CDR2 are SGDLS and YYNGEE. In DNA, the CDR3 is TGTGCCAGCAGCAGTGGGGGGGACGCCTACAATGAGCAGTTCTTC. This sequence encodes CASSSGGDAYNEQFF.

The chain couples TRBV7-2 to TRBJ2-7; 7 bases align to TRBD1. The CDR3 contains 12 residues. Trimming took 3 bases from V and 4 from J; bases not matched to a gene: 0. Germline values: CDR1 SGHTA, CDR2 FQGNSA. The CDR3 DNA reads TGTGCCAGCAGCTTCAGGGGGTACGAGCAGTACTTC. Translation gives CASSFRGYEQYF.

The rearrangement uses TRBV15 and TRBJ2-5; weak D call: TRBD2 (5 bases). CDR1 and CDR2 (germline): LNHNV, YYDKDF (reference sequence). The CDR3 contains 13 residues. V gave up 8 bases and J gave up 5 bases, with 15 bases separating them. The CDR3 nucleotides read TGTGCCACCGACCCGGGGATTGGGGAGACCCAGTACTTC. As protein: CATDPGIGETQYF.

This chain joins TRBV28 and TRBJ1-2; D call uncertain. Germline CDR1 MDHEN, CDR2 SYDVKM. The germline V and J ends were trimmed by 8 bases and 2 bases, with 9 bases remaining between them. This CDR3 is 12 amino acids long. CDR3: CASGGRNYGYTF. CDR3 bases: TGTGCCAGCGGTGGCCGCAACTATGGCTACACCTTC.

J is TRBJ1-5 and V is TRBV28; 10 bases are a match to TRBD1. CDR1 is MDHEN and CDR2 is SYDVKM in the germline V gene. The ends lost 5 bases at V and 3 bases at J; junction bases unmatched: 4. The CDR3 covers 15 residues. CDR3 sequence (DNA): TGTGCCAGCAGTGGGACAGGGGCAATCAATCAGCCCCAGCATTTT. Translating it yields CASSGTGAINQPQHF.

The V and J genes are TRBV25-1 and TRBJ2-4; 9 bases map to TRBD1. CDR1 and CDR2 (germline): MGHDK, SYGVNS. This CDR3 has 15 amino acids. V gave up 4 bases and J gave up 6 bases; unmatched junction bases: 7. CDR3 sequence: CASSVQQGARNIQYF. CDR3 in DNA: TGTGCCAGCAGTGTTCAACAGGGGGCGCGAAACATTCAGTACTTC.

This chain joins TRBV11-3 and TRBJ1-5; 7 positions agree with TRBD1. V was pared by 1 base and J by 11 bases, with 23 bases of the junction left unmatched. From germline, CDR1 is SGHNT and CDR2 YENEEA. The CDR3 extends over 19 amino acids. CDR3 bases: TGTGCCAGCAGCTTAGGAGGAACCACGTGGACAGGTCGAAAGGTGACCCAGCATTTT. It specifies CASSLGGTTWTGRKVTQHF.

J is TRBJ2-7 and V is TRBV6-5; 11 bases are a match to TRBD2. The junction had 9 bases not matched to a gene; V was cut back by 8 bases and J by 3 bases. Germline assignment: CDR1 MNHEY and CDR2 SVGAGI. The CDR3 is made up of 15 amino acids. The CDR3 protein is CASVRTSGLGYEQYF. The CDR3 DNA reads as TGTGCCAGCGTCCGGACTAGCGGGCTCGGCTACGAGCAGTACTTC.

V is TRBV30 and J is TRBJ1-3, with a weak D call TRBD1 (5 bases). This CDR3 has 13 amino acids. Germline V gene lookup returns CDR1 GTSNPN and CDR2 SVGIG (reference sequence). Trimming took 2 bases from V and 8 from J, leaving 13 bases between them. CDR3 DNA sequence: TGTGCCTGGAGTTCGTATGGGGGGGACACCATATATTTT. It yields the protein CAWSSYGGDTIYF.

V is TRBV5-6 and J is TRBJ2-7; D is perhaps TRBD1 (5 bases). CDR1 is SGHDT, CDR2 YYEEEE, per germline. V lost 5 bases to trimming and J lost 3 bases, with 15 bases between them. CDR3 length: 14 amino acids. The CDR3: CASSSPTADYEQYF. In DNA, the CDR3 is TGTGCCAGCAGTTCCCCGACAGCCGACTACGAGCAGTACTTC.